Below are 12 T cell receptor beta chains sequenced from a single sample in a study of tissue T cells after allogeneic stem cell transplantation. Clones were sequenced by immunoSEQ multiplex PCR, and TCRdb holds only the in-frame ones, with some missing. The table includes about 5,000 clones, 30% to 45% detected once. Time point here: mouse harvest day 14 after allogeneic transplant. The graft held 10^6 splenic CD5+ T cells and 10^7 T-cell-depleted bone marrow cells. Sequences were obtained from gut tissue. These receptors all come from a female BALB/c mouse given C57BL/6 T cells with graft-versus-host disease after an allogeneic hematopoietic cell transplant.

Worth noting for this clone: The gene symbols are mouse symbols. Read sequence stops 1 residue before the CDR3 end, and the germline J gene provides the missing end. The J gene is TRBJ1-1, the V gene TRBV16; D uncertain. Trimming took 1 base from V and 1 from J, leaving 7 bases between them. Germline V gene data show CDR1 as SGHSA and CDR2 as FRNQAP. This CDR3 is 14 amino acids long. The CDR3 DNA, read in part, is TGTGCAAGCAGCTTAGGGGCAGGGAACACAGAAGTCTTC. It specifies CASSLGAGNTEVF. The entire CDR3 sequence reads CASSLGAGNTEVFF.

On this clone: Mouse germline and gene names are used. The covered CDR3 bases are TGTGCCAGCAGTCTTTGGGGGGGCTTTGGGCAAAACACCTTGTAC. Amino acid sequence: CASSLWGGFGQNTLY. The full-length CDR3 reads as CASSLWGGFGQNTLYF. V is TRBV26 and J is TRBJ2-4, with TRBD2 matching 9 bases. The read ends 1 residue shy of where the CDR3 ends; the end is completed using the germline J gene. Trimming cost V 3 bases and J 3 bases; bases outside gene matches: 7. Germline values: CDR1 KGHPV, CDR2 FQNQEV (reference sequence). CDR3 length: 16 residues.

This clone was recorded a few times. The germline and genes are mouse ones. The read gets to within 1 residue of the CDR3 end, and the germline J gene fills in the rest. This chain uses TRBV3 with TRBJ1-4, with D maybe TRBD1 (6 bases). Germline CDR1 is SNHLY and CDR2 is FYNGKV (reference sequence). This CDR3 spans 14 amino acids. Between the trimmed V and J ends, which lost 3 bases and 3 bases, there was a span of 8 bases. The sequenced CDR3 bases are TGTGCCAGCAGCTTGGGGGGCCCCAACGAAAGATTATTT. Its protein product is CASSLGGPNERLF. The entire CDR3 reads CASSLGGPNERLFF.

With respect to this clone: Mouse gene names and germline throughout. Read sequence stops 1 residue before the CDR3 end, and the germline J gene provides the missing end. The gene calls are TRBV31 and TRBJ2-1; 7 positions agree with TRBD2. CDR1 GKSSPN and CDR2 SITVG come from the germline V gene. CDR3 length equals 11 residues. V was clipped by 8 bases and J by 3 bases; unmatched bases: 1. The covered CDR3 bases are TGTGCCCGGACTGGCTATGCTGAGCAGTTC. This translates into CARTGYAEQF. The CDR3 reads in full as CARTGYAEQFF.

In regard to this clone: The germline and genes are mouse ones. The read falls 1 residue short of the CDR3 end, and the missing part is taken from the germline J gene. The rearrangement links TRBV16 to TRBJ2-4, with 8 bases fitting TRBD2. From germline, CDR1 is SGHSA and CDR2 FRNQAP. The length of the CDR3 is 14 residues. Trimming took 6 bases from V and 1 from J; bases not matched to a gene: 3. CDR3 DNA, as far as it was read: TGTGCAAGCAGATCGACTGGGGGTCAAAACACCTTGTAC. Amino acid sequence: CASRSTGGQNTLY. The entire CDR3 reads CASRSTGGQNTLYF.

As to this clone: The germline and genes are mouse ones. The DNA read from the CDR3 is TGTGCCAGCAGCTTAGCAGTTCAAAACACCTTGTAC. Amino acids: CASSLAVQNTLY. The entire CDR3 protein reads CASSLAVQNTLYF. The chain links TRBV3 to TRBJ2-4; no definite D call. The DNA ends 1 residue before the CDR3 does, and the rest of the CDR3 is filled in from the germline J gene. Trimming took 0 bases from V and 2 from J, leaving 3 bases between them. In germline, CDR1 is SNHLY, CDR2 FYNGKV (reference sequence). The CDR3 contains 13 residues. Variable domain in full (rest from reference TRBV3 and TRBJ2-4): GPKVLQIPSHQIIDMGQMVTLNCDPVSNHLYFYWYKQILGQQMEFLVNFYNGKVMEKSKLFKDQFSVERPDGSYFTLKIQPTALEDSAVYFCASSLAVQNTLYFGAGTRLSVL.

Comments on this clone: These gene names are mouse names. The DNA ends 1 residue before the CDR3 does, and the rest of the CDR3 is filled in from the germline J gene. The chain combines TRBV26 with TRBJ2-1; TRBD2 aligns across 9 bases. Germline values: CDR1 KGHPV, CDR2 FQNQEV (reference sequence). This CDR3 spans 15 amino acids. J was trimmed by 3 bases and V by 0 bases; bases with no gene match: 0. CDR3 region: CASSLSWGGYAEQFF. The sequenced part of the CDR3 DNA is TGTGCCAGCAGTCTGTCCTGGGGGGGCTATGCTGAGCAGTTC. Full variable domain (outside the CDR3, taken from reference TRBV26 and TRBJ2-1): NSKVIQTPRYLVKGQGQKAKMRCIPEKGHPVVFWYQQNKNNEFKFLINFQNQEVLQQIDMTEKRFSAECPSNSPCSLEIQSSEAGDSALYLCASSLSWGGYAEQFFGPGTRLTVL.

Regarding this clone: Genes and germline come from the mouse. Read data end 1 residue before the CDR3 end; the end is taken from the germline J gene. The chain couples TRBV15 to TRBJ2-7; 8 bases line up with TRBD2. V was pared by 1 base and J by 6 bases, with 5 bases of the junction left unmatched. The CDR3 is 14 residues long. Per the germline V gene, CDR1 is SGHND and CDR2 is FRSKSL. The covered CDR3 bases are TGTGCCAGCAGTTTAGTGGGGGGGGCGCGTGAACAGTAC. This codes for CASSLVGGAREQY. From start to end, the CDR3 is CASSLVGGAREQYF. The full variable domain, its missing parts supplied by reference TRBV15 and TRBJ2-7, is DAGVTQTPRHEVAEKGQTIILKCEPVSGHNDLFWYRQTKIQGLELLSYFRSKSLMEDGGAFKDRFKAEMLNSSFSTLKIQPTEPKDSAVYLCASSLVGGAREQYFGPGTRLTVL.

Comments on this clone: The gene names given are mouse names. This CDR3 reads CASSRDSSQNTLYF. Incomplete CDR3 DNA: TGTGCCAGCTCTCGGGACAGTAGTCAAAACACCTTGTAC. The chain couples TRBV12-2 to TRBJ2-4, with 7 bases identical to TRBD1. Read data end 1 residue before the CDR3 end; the end is taken from the germline J gene. CDR1 SGHLS and CDR2 HYDKME come from the germline V gene. The CDR3 consists of 14 residues. The trim removed 2 bases at V and 0 bases at J, leaving 1 base unmatched.

This clone was counted a single time. Gene and germline names: mouse. The missing CDR3 end, 1 residue past where the read stops, is filled in from the germline J gene. The chain recombines TRBV26 with TRBJ2-7, with no clear D. This CDR3 has 13 amino acids. Germline CDR1 reads KGHPV; CDR2 reads FQNQEV (reference sequence). Trimming left V 2 bases short and J 0 bases short, with 5 bases between. The CDR3 bases that were read are TGTGCCAGCAGTCTGGGGCCCTCCTATGAACAGTAC. This translates into CASSLGPSYEQY. The whole CDR3 sequence reads CASSLGPSYEQYF.

The sample holds a few counts of this clone. The gene symbols are mouse symbols. Read data end 1 residue before the CDR3 end; the end is taken from the germline J gene. V and J are TRBV19 and TRBJ1-4; D perhaps matches TRBD1 (5 bases). Trimming stripped 1 base from V and 5 bases from J, with 9 bases between. This CDR3 region has 14 residues. Germline V CDR1 and CDR2: FNHDT, SITEND (reference sequence). Here the CDR3 reads CASSITRVNERLFF. The sequenced CDR3 bases are TGTGCCAGCAGTATAACCAGGGTAAACGAAAGATTATTT.

Of note for this clone: Any gene name here is a mouse gene name. The CDR3 extends 1 residue past the end of the read, so its final part is completed from the germline J gene. The rearrangement joins TRBV26 to TRBJ1-2; D gene unclear. In germline, CDR1 is KGHPV, CDR2 FQNQEV (reference sequence). The CDR3 runs to 13 residues. V shed 4 bases and J shed 0 bases, with 6 bases lying between them. CDR3 DNA (partial): TGTGCCAGCAGTCGGCAATCAAACTCCGACTACACC. This gives the protein CASSRQSNSDYT. The CDR3 in full is CASSRQSNSDYTF.